This T cell receptor beta chain derives from a study of vaccination and CD4 T cells after COVID-19. Study in general: Following dose two, a median approximately 72 days (range 14 to 241) passed before post-vaccine samples were taken. Overall study findings and caveats: Early post-infection timepoints were not included, and relatively few convalescent patients were studied.

Cultured CD4+ T cells had their DNA profiled by the Oncomine TCR Beta short-read assay. Once CD4+ T cells had been cultured, genomic DNA was extracted from them. TCRdb re-analysed the PCR reads in MiXCR, keeping a single row per CDR3 protein. The sample has roughly 9,400 distinct CDR3 sequences, about 67% seen once; the top ten hold roughly a quarter. Details on this clonotype: Its antigen remains unknown.

V lost 6 bases and J lost 4; bases outside the gene matches: 7. The CDR3 length is 14 residues. Germline V lookup: CDR1 DFQATT, CDR2 SNEGSKA (reference sequence). Regarding treatment: roughly 11-day PBMC culture with coronavirus spike peptide pools or control peptides (ViraFEST assay). Positive PCR results dated from March to December 2020, before the US Alpha, Beta and Delta variants. The V and J genes are TRBV20-1 and TRBJ2-3, with TRBD2 matching over 10 bases. Sequencing used CD4+ T cells from blood, cultured in vitro. The receptor was isolated from a human donor who had recovered from COVID-19. CDR3 loop: CSATSGNQADTQYF. CDR3 coding DNA: TGCAGTGCCACTAGCGGGAACCAGGCAGATACGCAGTATTTT.